This passage covers 14 T cell receptor beta chains from one sample sequenced in a study of OX40 agonist ivuxolimab in advanced cancers. Some clones are missing from TCRdb's copy, which holds only in-frame ones; the method was immunoSEQ multiplex PCR. Of under 50,000 clones in the sample, around 85% were seen once. The sample in question was CD4+ or CD8+ T cells sorted from blood, obtained in a trial of the OX40 agonist ivuxolimab. These receptors were taken from an adult with an advanced solid tumor such as melanoma, head and neck, liver or kidney cancer.

This rearrangement joins TRBV19 to TRBJ2-7; TRBD2 matches at 8 bases. This CDR3 region has 13 residues. Germline V lookup: CDR1 LNHDA, CDR2 SQIVND (reference sequence). V gave up 8 bases and J gave up 7 bases; unmatched junction bases: 10. The CDR3 protein is CASAERETGEQYF. CDR3 coding DNA: TGTGCCAGTGCCGAGCGGGAGACGGGGGAGCAGTACTTC.

This sequence joins TRBV20-1 and TRBJ1-2; 9 bases match TRBD1. With 5 bases clipped from V and 9 bases from J, the junction kept 4 bases outside the gene matches. Germline CDR1 is DFQATT and CDR2 is SNEGSKA (reference sequence). The CDR3 consists of 11 residues. The CDR3: CSAPGQGSYTF. The DNA of the CDR3 is TGCAGTGCTCCGGGACAGGGAAGCTACACCTTC.

This clone was detected once. The chain combines TRBV6-6 with TRBJ2-7; D gene ambiguous. CDR1 and CDR2 from the germline V gene are MNHNY and SVGAGI (reference sequence). V lost 2 bases and J lost 5, with 4 bases in between. The CDR3 contains 11 residues. CDR3 nucleotide sequence: TGTGCCAGCAGTTACCAGGACGAGCAGTACTTC. Its translation is CASSYQDEQYF.

The gene calls are TRBV5-1 and TRBJ2-3, with D maybe TRBD2 (5 bases). The CDR3 loop spans 16 amino acids. Germline V CDR1 and CDR2: SGHRS, YFSETQ. The V end lost 0 bases, the J end lost 2 bases, and 13 bases lay between the germline ends. CDR3 loop: CASSLGLRGNTDTQYF. The CDR3 DNA follows: TGCGCCAGCAGCTTGGGTCTTCGAGGGAACACAGATACGCAGTATTTT.

This clone was counted only a few times. The J gene is TRBJ1-5, the V gene TRBV5-5, with D possibly matching TRBD1 (5 bases). The CDR3 totals 15 residues. Germline V CDR1 and CDR2: SGHKS, YYEKEE (reference sequence). Trimming pared 0 bases from V and 7 bases from J, leaving 14 bases between. The CDR3 sequence is CASSLEGRAAQPQHF. The CDR3 DNA sequence: TGTGCCAGCAGCTTGGAGGGCAGGGCGGCCCAGCCCCAGCATTTT.

The chain employs TRBV5-4 and TRBJ1-2, with a possible D match to TRBD1 (5 bases). The V end was cut by 4 bases, the J end by 4 bases, with 11 bases between. This CDR3 comprises 13 residues. Germline V gene sequence: CDR1 SGHNT, CDR2 YYREEE (reference sequence). The CDR3 protein is CASSRGGTYGYTF. The CDR3 nucleotides are TGTGCCAGCAGCCGCGGGGGGACCTATGGCTACACCTTC.

CDR3 amino acids: CASSSGTPPVTQYF. The CDR3 bases are TGTGCCAGCAGCTCCGGGACCCCACCGGTTACGCAGTATTTT. V and J are TRBV9 and TRBJ2-3; D tentatively fits TRBD1 or TRBD2 (5 bases each). Trimming stripped 4 bases from V and 8 bases from J, with 17 bases between. Germline V gene data show CDR1 as SGDLS and CDR2 as YYNGEE. CDR3 length equals 14 residues.

The genes are TRBV15 and TRBJ1-5, with 9 bases that match TRBD1. This CDR3 has 15 residues. V shed 0 bases, J shed 6 bases, and the junction held 3 bases outside the gene matches. CDR1 is LNHNV and CDR2 is YYDKDF in the germline V gene (reference sequence). CDR3 in DNA: TGTGCCACCAGCAGAGATCGGACAGGGGTTCAGCCCCAGCATTTT. Its protein is CATSRDRTGVQPQHF.

This sequence joins TRBV11-2 and TRBJ2-1, with 9 bases lining up with TRBD1. There are 12 residues in the CDR3. Germline CDR1 reads SGHAT; CDR2 reads FQNNGV. The J segment lost 11 bases and the V segment lost 6 bases, leaving 5 bases of the junction unmatched. The CDR3: CASSLGQGKQFF. The CDR3 DNA sequence: TGTGCCAGCAGTCTCGGACAGGGGAAGCAGTTCTTC.

This chain uses TRBV19 with TRBJ2-1; D gene uncertain. This CDR3 spans 13 amino acids. CDR1 and CDR2 from the germline V gene are LNHDA and SQIVND (reference sequence). Between the trimmed V and J ends, which lost 5 bases and 7 bases, there was a span of 12 bases. The CDR3 sequence: CASSPYIQNEQFF. DNA of the CDR3: TGTGCCAGTAGTCCATATATCCAGAATGAGCAGTTCTTC.

The chain carries TRBV15 and TRBJ2-1; D is uncertain. The CDR3 spans 12 residues. The germline V and J ends were trimmed by 2 bases and 4 bases, with 3 bases remaining between them. CDR1 and CDR2 (germline): LNHNV, YYDKDF (reference sequence). The CDR3 region is CATSRPYNEQFF. As DNA, the CDR3 is TGTGCCACCAGCAGACCTTACAATGAGCAGTTCTTC.

The V gene is TRBV19, the J gene TRBJ1-1; possibly TRBD1 for D (5 bases). Trimming cost V 3 bases and J 1 base, with 12 bases left between them. CDR3 length equals 15 residues. Germline V gene sequence: CDR1 LNHDA, CDR2 SQIVND (reference sequence). Here the CDR3 reads CASSMLPGENTEAFF. CDR3 DNA: TGTGCCAGTAGTATGCTCCCGGGGGAGAACACTGAAGCTTTCTTT.

This chain uses TRBV13 with TRBJ2-3; TRBD1 aligns across 9 bases. V gave up 4 bases and J gave up 8 bases; unmatched junction bases: 13. There are 16 residues in the CDR3. Germline loops: CDR1 PRHDT, CDR2 FYEKMQ (reference sequence). DNA for the CDR3: TGTGCCAGCAGCTCGAAACAGGGGGCAATTAGGGGTACGCAGTATTTT. Translating gives CASSSKQGAIRGTQYF.

The chain joins TRBV28 to TRBJ1-1; TRBD1 agrees at 7 bases. CDR3 length: 14 amino acids. Germline V gene lookup returns CDR1 MDHEN and CDR2 SYDVKM. With V trimmed by 6 bases and J by 3 bases, 7 bases remained unmatched. The CDR3 is CASSYRQGYTEAFF. CDR3 nucleotide sequence: TGTGCCAGCAGCTACCGACAGGGTTACACTGAAGCTTTCTTT.